The 17 T cell receptor beta chains presented below share a single source sample, sequenced in a study of T cell changes during pregnancy in multiple sclerosis. TCRdb's table, derived via immunoSEQ multiplex PCR, lists solely in-frame clones and lacks some. The data contain around 44,000 clones, about 88% of them singletons. Sequences were derived from CD4+ T cells from peripheral blood mononuclear cells, sampled in the second trimester of pregnancy. Source of these receptors: a female donor with multiple sclerosis, enrolled in a pregnancy study.

The chain joins TRBV19 to TRBJ2-5; 8 bases fit TRBD2. The CDR3 consists of 16 residues. J lost 2 bases, V lost 6 bases, and 11 bases had no gene match. Germline lookup yields CDR1 LNHDA and CDR2 SQIVND (reference sequence). The CDR3 spells CASSRRGLGVQETQYF. The CDR3 DNA is TGTGCCAGTAGCCGTCGGGGACTAGGAGTGCAAGAGACCCAGTACTTC.

The sample holds one count of this clone. The chain is built from TRBV9 and TRBJ2-7; 9 nucleotides align to TRBD2. Trimming at V came to 4 bases and at J to 2 bases, leaving 7 bases not matched to a gene. The CDR3 length is 15 residues. The germline gives CDR1 SGDLS, CDR2 YYNGEE. The CDR3 nucleotides are TGTGCCAGCAGCCCTGTGGGCGGGAGGGCCTACGAGCAGTACTTC. Its protein is CASSPVGGRAYEQYF.

V and J are TRBV9 and TRBJ1-4; 9 nucleotides match TRBD1. Trimming took 3 bases from V and 8 from J; bases not matched to a gene: 5. Germline V lookup: CDR1 SGDLS, CDR2 YYNGEE. This CDR3 is built from 14 residues. The DNA of the CDR3 is TGTGCCAGCAGCGCGGCCGGGACAGGGGAAAAACTGTTTTTT. Its protein is CASSAAGTGEKLFF.

In this sample, this clone turned up a few times. The chain recombines TRBV27 with TRBJ2-2, with TRBD2 matching over 11 bases. CDR1 and CDR2 (germline): MNHEY, SMNVEV (reference sequence). The CDR3 totals 19 residues. V was clipped by 7 bases and J by 8 bases; unmatched bases: 21. The CDR3 protein is CASTLTPLGLAAERGELFF. The CDR3 DNA is TGTGCCAGCACCCTAACCCCCCTGGGACTAGCGGCGGAGAGGGGGGAGCTGTTTTTT.

The genes are TRBV6-6 and TRBJ1-1; 9 bases are shared with TRBD1. Germline V lookup: CDR1 MNHNY, CDR2 SVGAGI (reference sequence). This CDR3 has 15 residues. The V segment lost 6 bases and the J segment 6 bases; nucleotides outside the gene matches: 11. The CDR3 nucleotides read TGTGCCAGCAGCTTAAATACAGGGGGCACGGCTGAAGCTTTCTTT. Encoded protein: CASSLNTGGTAEAFF.

CDR3 amino acids: CASSSTVPGEQYF. The CDR3 region has the DNA TGTGCCAGCAGCTCCACGGTACCTGGCGAGCAGTACTTC. The chain uses TRBV2 and TRBJ2-7; D not certain. V was clipped by 6 bases and J by 6 bases, with 15 bases between them. CDR3 length: 13 residues. Germline-derived CDR1 and CDR2 are SNHLY and FYNNEI.

The chain links TRBV11-2 to TRBJ2-1; TRBD2 aligns across 10 bases. Per germline, CDR1 SGHAT and CDR2 FQNNGV. The CDR3 runs to 17 residues. V lost 2 bases, J lost 8 bases, and 12 bases stayed unmatched. CDR3 sequence: CASSLKPIAGGGDEQFF. CDR3 in DNA: TGTGCCAGCAGCTTAAAGCCCATAGCGGGAGGAGGCGATGAGCAGTTCTTC.

This chain joins TRBV5-1 and TRBJ2-7; D call uncertain. Trimming stripped 0 bases from V and 4 bases from J, with 11 bases between. Germline CDR1 and CDR2: SGHRS and YFSETQ. CDR3 length: 14 residues. In DNA, the CDR3 is TGCGCCAGCAGCTTGGATGCCCACTCGTACGAGCAGTACTTC. Encoded protein: CASSLDAHSYEQYF. Full variable domain (rest looked up from reference TRBV5-1 and TRBJ2-7): KAGVTQTPRYLIKTRGQQVTLSCSPISGHRSVSWYQQTPGQGLQFLFEYFSETQRNKGNFPGRFSGRQFSNSRSEMNVSTLELGDSALYLCASSLDAHSYEQYFGPGTRLTVT.

The chain has TRBV5-8 and TRBJ2-1; tentative D call: TRBD1 (6 bases). Germline assignment: CDR1 SGHTS and CDR2 YDEGEE. The CDR3 sequence is 15 residues long. V was trimmed by 0 bases and J by 7 bases, leaving 14 bases between them. CDR3 sequence: CASSLGQGFINEQFF. DNA of the CDR3: TGTGCCAGCAGCTTGGGGCAGGGGTTTATTAATGAGCAGTTCTTC. Supplemented by reference TRBV5-8 and TRBJ2-1, the full variable domain reads EAGVTQSPTHLIKTRGQQATLRCSPISGHTSVYWYQQALGLGLQFLLWYDEGEERNRGNFPPRFSGRQFPNYSSELNVNALELEDSALYLCASSLGQGFINEQFFGPGTRLTVL.

V is TRBV21-1 and J is TRBJ2-1; the tabulated D call, TRBD2, remains unverified against the DNA. TRBV21-1 corresponds to a pseudogene. This CDR3 contains 14 residues. In nucleotides, the CDR3 is TGTGCCAGCAGTGGACGGCTAGCGGGTAATGAGCAGTTCTTC. This gives the protein CASSGRLAGNEQFF.

The gene calls are TRBV19 and TRBJ2-3, with a possible D match to TRBD2 (5 bases). This CDR3 has 15 residues. Trimming took 3 bases from V and 0 from J, leaving 10 bases between them. Germline V lookup: CDR1 LNHDA, CDR2 SQIVND (reference sequence). DNA for the CDR3: TGTGCCAGTAGTATTCGGGGTTATAGCACAGATACGCAGTATTTT. This gives the protein CASSIRGYSTDTQYF.

This clone was seen once. The rearrangement uses TRBV21-1 and TRBJ2-5; the table's D call, TRBD1, was not checked against the DNA. TRBV21-1 is given as a pseudogene. This CDR3 region has 16 residues. The CDR3 nucleotides are TGTGCCAGCAGCAAATGGTGGGGTACAGGCGAAGAGACCCAGTACTTC. It is translated as CASSKWWGTGEETQYF.

The CDR3 DNA reads TGTGCCAGCAGTTTAGACAGGGTAGGGGCCAACGTCCTGACTTTC. The encoded protein is CASSLDRVGANVLTF. The J gene is TRBJ2-6, the V gene TRBV27, with 7 bases that match TRBD1. V was pared by 2 bases and J by 4 bases, with 2 bases of the junction left unmatched. Per germline, CDR1 MNHEY and CDR2 SMNVEV (reference sequence). CDR3 length: 15 residues.

The CDR3 DNA sequence: TGTGCCAGCAGTGAATACGCGGGCGGAGGGGGGGGGCCCCAGCATTTT. Translated, it gives CASSEYAGGGGGPQHF. The genes are TRBV2 and TRBJ1-5, with a possible D match to TRBD1 (6 bases). Trimming removed 2 bases at V and 9 bases at J, with 20 bases between. This CDR3 has 16 amino acids. Germline CDR1 is SNHLY and CDR2 is FYNNEI. Looking up the rest from reference TRBV2 and TRBJ1-5 gives the full variable domain: EPEVTQTPSHQVTQMGQEVILRCVPISNHLYFYWYRQILGQKVEFLVSFYNNEISEKSEIFDDQFSVERPDGSNFTLKIRSTKLEDSAMYFCASSEYAGGGGGPQHFGDGTRLSIL.

This chain uses TRBV7-6 with TRBJ2-1; TRBD1 matches at 7 bases. Germline assignment: CDR1 SGHVS and CDR2 FNYEAQ. V was clipped by 2 bases and J by 3 bases; unmatched bases: 22. CDR3 length: 21 residues. This chain's CDR3 is CASSLLPRFFSGTAVYNEQFF. Written as DNA, the CDR3 is TGTGCCAGCAGCTTACTACCCAGGTTTTTCTCCGGGACAGCAGTCTACAATGAGCAGTTCTTC. Combining the CDR3 with reference TRBV7-6 and TRBJ2-1 gives the whole variable domain GAGVSQSPRYKVTKRGQDVALRCDPISGHVSLYWYRQALGQGPEFLTYFNYEAQQDKSGLPNDRFSAERPEGSISTLTIQRTEQRDSAMYRCASSLLPRFFSGTAVYNEQFFGPGTRLTVL.

V is TRBV7-2 and J is TRBJ1-4; possible D gene TRBD1, 6 bases. The CDR3 runs 16 residues. The V gene's germline CDR1 is SGHTA and CDR2 FQGNSA. Trimming stripped 3 bases from V and 4 bases from J, with 15 bases between. The chain's CDR3 is CASSLGAGARNEKLFF. In nucleotides, the CDR3 is TGTGCCAGCAGCTTGGGGGCGGGGGCCCGTAATGAAAAACTGTTTTTT.

V gene TRBV5-1 combines with J gene TRBJ2-1, with 11 positions matching TRBD2. Germline V CDR1 and CDR2: SGHRS, YFSETQ. This CDR3 is 18 amino acids long. The junction had 17 bases not matched to a gene; V was cut back by 6 bases and J by 6 bases. In nucleotides, the CDR3 is TGCGCCAGCACCTCGGAGACAGGGGGTCTAGCGGGGGGCAATGAGCAGTTCTTC. Translation: CASTSETGGLAGGNEQFF. The full variable domain, its missing parts supplied by reference TRBV5-1 and TRBJ2-1, is KAGVTQTPRYLIKTRGQQVTLSCSPISGHRSVSWYQQTPGQGLQFLFEYFSETQRNKGNFPGRFSGRQFSNSRSEMNVSTLELGDSALYLCASTSETGGLAGGNEQFFGPGTRLTVL.